The entry below describes one T cell receptor (beta chain). In the study's own analysis: Reference gene primer amplification yielded estimated nucleated cell counts. Assay used: immunoSEQ multiplex PCR; TCRdb lists only in-frame clones, some missing. V, J and clone size are taken as reported in that table, and D and trimming were inferred from the DNA itself. The data contain under 250,000 clones, almost 85% of them singletons. The sample originates from a study of blood T cell repertoires in COVID-19. The source material was PBMCs or T cells enriched from blood (not recorded which). The TCR was taken from a woman in her fifties or sixties with acute COVID-19.

The CDR3 sequence: CASSLPPTGTYEQYF. CDR3 bases: TGTGCCAGCAGTCTTCCCCCGACAGGAACCTACGAGCAGTACTTC. V usage is TRBV6-2 or TRBV6-3 and J usage is TRBJ2-7; a weak D match, TRBD1 (6 bases). This CDR3 has 15 amino acids. Trimming took off 5 bases at V and 2 bases at J, with 16 bases between the two ends. Per germline, CDR1 MNHEY and CDR2 SVGEGT.